This T cell receptor (beta chain) was sequenced during a study of CD8 T cells in Susac syndrome (dated by TCRdb to between 2018 and 2021). About the study as a whole: Whether CD8+ T cell activation and differentiation in Susac syndrome was antigen driven was tested using repertoire sequencing. Clonality of the CD8+ T cell repertoire was compared between over ten healthy donors, roughly 14 Susac syndrome patients and around 15 multiple sclerosis patients. Study-level results and caveats: The number of individuals in the TCR sequencing and HLA analysis was recognized as being relatively small.

Comment on this clonotype: Its specific antigen is unknown. Base-call qualities are not available, and no considerably larger clone is one nucleotide away.

RNA was extracted with the RNeasy kit and 0.5 to 1 ug was reverse transcribed using random hexamers. The immunoSEQ multiplex PCR assay, covering 54 Vbeta and 13 Jbeta segments, was used to amplify TCR beta CDR3 regions. PCR amplification bias was corrected by using a synthetic template baseline for primer optimization and computational correction. The authors' pipeline ran thus. Reads were annotated to V, D and J genes according to IMGT and were analyzed with immunoSEQ Analyzer, with only productive sequences retained. Clonality was calculated as one minus the Shannon entropy normalized by log2 of the number of productive unique sequences. For each patient and control, public and private clones were evaluated among the 100 most prevalent clones. Susac-specific clones were defined as absent from healthy and MS cohorts, 850 to 1,300 published viral clones and other ImmuneACCESS disease sequences. TCRdb reprocessed the public reads (quality trimming at Q25 with fastp, clone calling with MiXCR) and kept in-frame beta chains. Each CDR3 protein gets just one entry, which takes the most common genes and DNA from the rows behind it. In this record, the V and J calls reflect TCRdb's handling and not the investigators' own analysis. The sample yields roughly 140,000 distinct CDR3 sequences; around 95% were counted once. The ten largest clonotypes hold roughly 0.15% of the sample.

Taken from cysteine to phenylalanine, the CDR3 has 13 residues. Only the CDR3 region is kept as DNA, spanning 39 bases read in frame from base 1. CDR1 and CDR2, per the germline V gene, are LGHNA and YSLEER. The V and J ends are trimmed by 9 bases and 4 bases, leaving 15 bases between them. High-throughput TCR beta sequencing profiled peripheral blood CD8+ and CD4+ T cells from healthy donors, Susac syndrome patients and multiple sclerosis patients. The multiple sclerosis controls were treatment-naive patients whose relapsing-remitting disease, either stable or active, fulfilled the revised McDonald criteria. CD8+ TEMRA cells were enriched by FACS, while bulk CD8+ and CD4+ T cells were purified by magnetic negative isolation. Blood was drawn into EDTA tubes, processed within 24 hours, and PBMCs were isolated by density gradient centrifugation. PBMCs intended for TCR sequencing were frozen in liquid nitrogen and were later thawed in a 37 degrees C water bath. The sorted or isolated CD4+, CD8+ and CD8+ TEMRA cells reached a purity of at least 90%.

The rearrangement combines TRBV4-3 with TRBJ1-1; possibly the D gene is TRBD1, per 6 matching bases. The material sequenced was CD8+ T cells from PBMCs. The clonotype was recovered from a human donor with multiple sclerosis. The sequenced DNA: TGCGCCAGTGGAAACAGGGACTTCACTGAAGCTTTCTTT. This translates into CASGNRDFTEAFF.